This entry lists 10 T cell receptor beta chains sequenced from one sample in a study of cytomegalovirus exposure and HLA in healthy donors. In the PCR, 60 Vbeta and 13 Jbeta primers were used. Produced via immunoSEQ multiplex PCR; TCRdb's table is partial and in-frame only. Seen here are 100,000 to 150,000 clones, around 80% observed once, and the top ten hold around 2%. The specimen was PBMCs. These receptors all stem from a woman aged 45-60 years in good health and CMV-seronegative.

The rearrangement joins TRBV10-3 to TRBJ2-1; 9 nucleotides agree with TRBD2. Trimming cost V 2 bases and J 6 bases; bases outside gene matches: 11. CDR3 size: 17 residues. CDR1 and CDR2 (germline): ENHRY, SYGVKD. CDR3 in DNA: TGTGCCATCAGTGAGCCCTATACCGGGACTAGCAGCAATGAGCAGTTCTTC. Protein sequence: CAISEPYTGTSSNEQFF.

The genes are TRBV6-1 and TRBJ2-1; 9 positions match TRBD2. The V gene end was trimmed by 5 bases and the J gene end by 2 bases; junction bases not matched to a gene: 4. The V gene's germline CDR1 is MNHNS and CDR2 SASEGT. The CDR3 sequence is 15 residues long. CDR3 loop: CASSLGTSPYNEQFF. In nucleotides, the CDR3 is TGTGCCAGCAGTTTGGGGACTAGCCCCTACAATGAGCAGTTCTTC.

In DNA form, the CDR3 reads TGTGCCAGTAGTATGGACAGGGGGGGTACGCAGTATTTT. Amino acid sequence: CASSMDRGGTQYF. The V gene is TRBV19, the J gene TRBJ2-3, with 10 bases aligning to TRBD1. Trimming cost V 3 bases and J 8 bases; bases outside gene matches: 2. The CDR3 is 13 residues long. Germline V gene lookup returns CDR1 LNHDA and CDR2 SQIVND (reference sequence).

The V call is TRBV5-1, the J call TRBJ1-5; 9 bases are shared with TRBD1. The trim removed 3 bases at V and 0 bases at J, leaving 10 bases unmatched. The CDR3 covers 18 residues. In germline, CDR1 is SGHRS, CDR2 YFSETQ. This CDR3 reads CASSSLPGQGYSNQPQHF. The CDR3 nucleotides are TGCGCCAGCAGCTCCTTACCCGGACAGGGGTATAGCAATCAGCCCCAGCATTTT.

The chain is built from TRBV25-1 and TRBJ1-2; the D is unclear. The germline CDR1 and CDR2 sequences are MGHDK and SYGVNS. The CDR3 consists of 15 residues. With 2 bases removed from V and 1 base from J, the gap between germline ends came to 11 bases. The CDR3 region has the DNA TGTGCCAGCAGTGAAGTGGGCAGATTTAACTATGGCTACACCTTC. It specifies CASSEVGRFNYGYTF.

This chain connects TRBV7-9 to TRBJ2-3; 9 positions agree with TRBD1. Germline CDR1 is SEHNR and CDR2 is FQNEAQ (reference sequence). The CDR3 has 14 amino acids. The junction had 4 bases not matched to a gene; V was cut back by 5 bases and J by 4 bases. CDR3 coding DNA: TGTGCCAGCAGCCCCCGGGACAGGGCAGATACGCAGTATTTT. Translated: CASSPRDRADTQYF.

The chain couples TRBV7-9 to TRBJ2-5; 7 nucleotides agree with TRBD1. This CDR3 contains 13 residues. The germline V gene has CDR1 SEHNR and CDR2 FQNEAQ (reference sequence). V shed 5 bases, J shed 2 bases, and the junction held 2 bases outside the gene matches. This CDR3 reads CASSMGQQETQYF. The CDR3 nucleotides read TGTGCCAGCAGCATGGGACAGCAAGAGACCCAGTACTTC.

The chain's CDR3 is CASSVDPNPGGSGNTIYF. CDR3 sequence (DNA): TGTGCCAGCAGCGTTGATCCTAACCCAGGGGGCTCTGGAAACACCATATATTTT. The V and J genes are TRBV9 and TRBJ1-3; 7 bases are shared with TRBD1. CDR3 length equals 18 residues. The V and J ends lost 2 bases and 0 bases, in that order; junction bases with no gene match: 11. Germline V CDR1 and CDR2: SGDLS, YYNGEE.

The V gene is TRBV9, the J gene TRBJ2-2; D is perhaps TRBD1 (6 bases). Trimming shortened V by 6 bases and J by 7 bases, and 10 bases separated the two germline ends. Germline V gives CDR1 SGDLS, CDR2 YYNGEE. The CDR3 is 12 residues long. The CDR3 DNA reads as TGTGCCAGCACCAGGGGCGACGGGGAGCTGTTTTTT. Translation gives CASTRGDGELFF.

This clone was counted a single time. The chain is built from TRBV30 and TRBJ1-5; TRBD1 might be the D (6 bases). V lost 0 bases and J lost 6, with 15 bases in between. Germline lookup yields CDR1 GTSNPN and CDR2 SVGIG (reference sequence). The CDR3 has 15 amino acids. CDR3 loop: CAWSVLMGAGQPQHF. The CDR3 region has the DNA TGTGCCTGGAGTGTACTCATGGGGGCAGGTCAGCCCCAGCATTTT.